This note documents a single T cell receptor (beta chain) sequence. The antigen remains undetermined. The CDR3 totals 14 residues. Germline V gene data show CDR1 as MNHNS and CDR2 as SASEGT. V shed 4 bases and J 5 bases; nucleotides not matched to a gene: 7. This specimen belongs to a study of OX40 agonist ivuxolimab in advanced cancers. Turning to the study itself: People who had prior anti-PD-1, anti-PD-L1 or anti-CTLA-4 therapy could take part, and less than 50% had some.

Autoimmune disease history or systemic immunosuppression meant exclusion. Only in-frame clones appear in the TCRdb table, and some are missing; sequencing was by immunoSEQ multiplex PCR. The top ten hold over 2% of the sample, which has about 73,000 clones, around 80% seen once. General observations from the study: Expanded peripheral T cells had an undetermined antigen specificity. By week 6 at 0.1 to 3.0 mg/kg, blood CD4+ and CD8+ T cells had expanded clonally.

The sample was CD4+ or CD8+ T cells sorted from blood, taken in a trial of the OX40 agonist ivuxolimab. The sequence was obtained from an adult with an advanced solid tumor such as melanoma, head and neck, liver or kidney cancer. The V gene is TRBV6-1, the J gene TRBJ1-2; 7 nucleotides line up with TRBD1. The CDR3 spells CASSVAGQRYGYTF. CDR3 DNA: TGTGCCAGCAGTGTTGCGGGACAGAGGTATGGCTACACCTTC.